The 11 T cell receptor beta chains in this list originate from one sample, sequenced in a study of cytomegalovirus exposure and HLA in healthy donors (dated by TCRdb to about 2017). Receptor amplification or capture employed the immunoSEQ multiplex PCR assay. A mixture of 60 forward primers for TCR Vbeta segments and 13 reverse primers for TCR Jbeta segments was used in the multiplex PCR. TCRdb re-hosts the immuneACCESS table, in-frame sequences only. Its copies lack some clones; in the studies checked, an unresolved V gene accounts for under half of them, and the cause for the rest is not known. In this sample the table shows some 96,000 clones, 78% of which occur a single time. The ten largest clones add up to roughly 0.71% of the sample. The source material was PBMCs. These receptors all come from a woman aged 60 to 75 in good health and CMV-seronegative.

The CDR3 bases are TGTGCCAGCAGCCTGGGGGGGGGCAATCAGCCCCAGCATTTT. This gives the protein CASSLGGGNQPQHF. The chain couples TRBV5-6 to TRBJ1-5; weak D call: TRBD1 (5 bases). CDR1 is SGHDT, CDR2 YYEEEE, per germline. This CDR3 is 14 amino acids long. V lost 4 bases, J lost 2 bases, and 10 bases lay in between. The full variable domain, its missing parts supplied by reference TRBV5-6 and TRBJ1-5, is DAGVTQSPTHLIKTRGQQVTLRCSPKSGHDTVSWYQQALGQGPQFIFQYYEEEERQRGNFPDRFSGHQFPNYSSELNVNALLLGDSALYLCASSLGGGNQPQHFGDGTRLSIL.

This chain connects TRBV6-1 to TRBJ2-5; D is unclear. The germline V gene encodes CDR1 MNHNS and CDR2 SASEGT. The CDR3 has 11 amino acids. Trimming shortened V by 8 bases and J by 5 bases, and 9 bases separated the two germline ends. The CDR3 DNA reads TGTGCCAGCGGTGCATTGGAGACCCAGTACTTC. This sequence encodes CASGALETQYF.

The CDR3 sequence: CASSVRDRGPGYTF. The DNA for the CDR3 is TGTGCCAGCAGCGTAAGGGACAGGGGGCCCGGCTACACCTTC. The chain carries TRBV7-2 and TRBJ1-2; 12 bases are a match to TRBD1. The CDR3 loop spans 14 amino acids. Germline values: CDR1 SGHTA, CDR2 FQGNSA. Trimming at V came to 5 bases and at J to 8 bases, leaving 6 bases not matched to a gene.

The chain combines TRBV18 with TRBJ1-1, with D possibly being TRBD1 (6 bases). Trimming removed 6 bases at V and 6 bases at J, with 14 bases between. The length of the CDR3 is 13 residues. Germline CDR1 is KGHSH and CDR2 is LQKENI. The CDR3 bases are TGTGCCAGCTCCTACAGGGAATTGGCTGAAGCTTTCTTT. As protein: CASSYRELAEAFF.

The CDR3: CASSPEGGFHMADTQYF. The CDR3 bases are TGCGCCAGCAGCCCGGAGGGCGGCTTCCATATGGCAGATACGCAGTATTTT. The chain has TRBV4-1 and TRBJ2-3, with D possibly being TRBD2 (6 bases). V lost 4 bases to trimming and J lost 4 bases, with 21 bases between them. The germline V gene encodes CDR1 MGHRA and CDR2 YSYEKL. This CDR3 has 17 residues.

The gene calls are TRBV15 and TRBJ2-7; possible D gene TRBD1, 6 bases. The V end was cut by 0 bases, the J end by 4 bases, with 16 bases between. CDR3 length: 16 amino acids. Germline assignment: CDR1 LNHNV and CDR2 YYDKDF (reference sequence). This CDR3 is CATSRDRWQGTYEQYF. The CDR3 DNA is TGTGCCACCAGCAGAGATCGGTGGCAGGGGACATACGAGCAGTACTTC.

CDR3 sequence: CASRPGGYNQPQHF. The CDR3 region has the DNA TGTGCCAGTAGGCCAGGGGGATACAATCAGCCCCAGCATTTT. The chain links TRBV19 to TRBJ1-5; 7 bases map to TRBD1. Germline values: CDR1 LNHDA, CDR2 SQIVND (reference sequence). With V trimmed by 6 bases and J by 3 bases, 5 bases remained unmatched. The CDR3 sequence is 14 residues long.

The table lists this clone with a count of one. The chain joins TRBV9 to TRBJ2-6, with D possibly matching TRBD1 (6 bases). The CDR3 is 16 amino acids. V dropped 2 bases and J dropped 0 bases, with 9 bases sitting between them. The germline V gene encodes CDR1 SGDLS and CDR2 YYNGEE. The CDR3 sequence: CASSVRGDSGANVLTF. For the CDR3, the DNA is TGTGCCAGCAGCGTCAGGGGCGACTCTGGGGCCAACGTCCTGACTTTC.

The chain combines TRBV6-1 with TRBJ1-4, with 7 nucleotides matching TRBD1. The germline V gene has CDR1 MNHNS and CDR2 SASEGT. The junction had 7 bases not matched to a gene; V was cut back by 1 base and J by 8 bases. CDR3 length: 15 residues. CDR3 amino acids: CASSEVEGGREKLFF. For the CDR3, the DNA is TGTGCCAGCAGTGAAGTTGAAGGGGGCCGGGAAAAACTGTTTTTT.

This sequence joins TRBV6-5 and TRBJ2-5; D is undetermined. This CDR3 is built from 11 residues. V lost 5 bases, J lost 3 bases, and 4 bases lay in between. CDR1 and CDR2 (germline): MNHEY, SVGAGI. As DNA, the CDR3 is TGTGCCAGCAGTACAGAAGAGACCCAGTACTTC. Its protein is CASSTEETQYF.

For the CDR3, the DNA is TGCGCCAGCAGCCAAGAACTACGGTACAATGAGCAGTTCTTC. Translating gives CASSQELRYNEQFF. The rearrangement links TRBV4-3 to TRBJ2-1; no definite D call. CDR1 and CDR2 from the germline V gene are LGHNA and YSLEER. V was trimmed by 0 bases and J by 4 bases, leaving 7 bases between them. The CDR3 sequence is 14 residues long.